This T cell receptor beta chain emerged from a study of cytomegalovirus exposure and HLA in healthy donors. The germline gives CDR1 MNHNS, CDR2 SASEGT. This CDR3 comprises 16 residues. Deletions cut 2 bases from V and 2 bases from J, with 13 bases between. Primers included in the PCR were 60 Vbeta and 13 Jbeta primers. Generated by immunoSEQ multiplex PCR, the TCRdb table keeps only in-frame clones and is missing some. This sample yields around 130,000 clones, of which approximately 85% are seen a single time; 1.5% to 2% belongs to the top ten. Sequences were obtained from PBMCs. The chain recombines TRBV6-1 with TRBJ2-1; D not certain. This receptor was identified in a boy younger than 18 in good health and CMV-seronegative. The CDR3 DNA follows: TGTGCCAGCAGTGAATTGGCTAGTATCACCTACAATGAGCAGTTCTTC. Translated, it gives CASSELASITYNEQFF.